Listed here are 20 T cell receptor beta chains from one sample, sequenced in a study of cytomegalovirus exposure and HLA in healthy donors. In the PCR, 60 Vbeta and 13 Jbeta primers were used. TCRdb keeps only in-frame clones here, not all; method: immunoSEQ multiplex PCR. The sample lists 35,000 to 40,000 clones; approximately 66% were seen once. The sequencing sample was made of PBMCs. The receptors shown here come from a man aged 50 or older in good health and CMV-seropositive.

The CDR3 region has the DNA TGTGCCAGCAGCCGGCGCGGCGGAAAGTCTGGGGCCAACGTCCTGACTTTC. Protein product: CASSRRGGKSGANVLTF. The rearrangement links TRBV7-2 to TRBJ2-6; D remains ambiguous. V was pared by 5 bases and J by 1 base, with 15 bases between. Per the germline V gene, CDR1 is SGHTA and CDR2 is FQGNSA. CDR3 length: 17 amino acids.

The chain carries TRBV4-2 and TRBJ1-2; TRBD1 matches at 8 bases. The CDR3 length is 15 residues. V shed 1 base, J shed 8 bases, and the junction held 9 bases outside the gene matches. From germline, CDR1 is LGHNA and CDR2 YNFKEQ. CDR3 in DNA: TGTGCCAGCAGCCAAGGGACAGGGAGAGTCGACGGCTACACCTTC. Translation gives CASSQGTGRVDGYTF.

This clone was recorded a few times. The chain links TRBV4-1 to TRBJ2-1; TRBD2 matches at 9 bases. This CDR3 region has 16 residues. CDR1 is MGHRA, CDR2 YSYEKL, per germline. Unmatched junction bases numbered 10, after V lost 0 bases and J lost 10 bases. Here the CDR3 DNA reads TGCGCCAGCAGCCAAGACTGGCTAGCGGGGCGGTGGGAGCAGTTCTTC. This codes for CASSQDWLAGRWEQFF.

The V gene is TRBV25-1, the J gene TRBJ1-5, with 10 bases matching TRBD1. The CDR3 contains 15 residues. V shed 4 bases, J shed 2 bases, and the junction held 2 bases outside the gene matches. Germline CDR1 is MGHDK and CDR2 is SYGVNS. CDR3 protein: CASSGTGGGNQPQHF. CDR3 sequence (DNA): TGTGCCAGCAGTGGGACAGGGGGTGGCAATCAGCCCCAGCATTTT.

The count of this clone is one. CDR3 region: CASGTDRGNYGYTF. The CDR3 DNA is TGTGCCAGCGGGACTGACCGAGGGAACTATGGCTACACCTTC. The V and J genes are TRBV11-1 and TRBJ1-2; perhaps TRBD1 as D (5 bases). The CDR3 consists of 14 residues. Germline-derived CDR1 and CDR2 are SGHAT and FQDESV (reference sequence). Trimming took off 8 bases at V and 2 bases at J, with 15 bases between the two ends.

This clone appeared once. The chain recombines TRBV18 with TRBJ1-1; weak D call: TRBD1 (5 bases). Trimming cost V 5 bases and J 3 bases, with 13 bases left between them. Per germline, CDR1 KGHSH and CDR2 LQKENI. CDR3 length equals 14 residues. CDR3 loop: CASSALKGDTEAFF. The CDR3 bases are TGTGCCAGCTCAGCACTAAAAGGGGACACTGAAGCTTTCTTT. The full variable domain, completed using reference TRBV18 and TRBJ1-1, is NAGVMQNPRHLVRRRGQEARLRCSPMKGHSHVYWYRQLPEEGLKFMVYLQKENIIDESGMPKERFSAEFPKEGPSILRIQQVVRGDSAAYFCASSALKGDTEAFFGQGTRLTVV.

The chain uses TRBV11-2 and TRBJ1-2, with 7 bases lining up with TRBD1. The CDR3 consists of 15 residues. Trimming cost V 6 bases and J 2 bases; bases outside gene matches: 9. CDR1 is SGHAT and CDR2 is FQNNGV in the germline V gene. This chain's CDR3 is CASSPAGTVNYGYTF. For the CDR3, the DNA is TGTGCCAGCAGTCCAGCTGGGACAGTAAACTATGGCTACACCTTC.

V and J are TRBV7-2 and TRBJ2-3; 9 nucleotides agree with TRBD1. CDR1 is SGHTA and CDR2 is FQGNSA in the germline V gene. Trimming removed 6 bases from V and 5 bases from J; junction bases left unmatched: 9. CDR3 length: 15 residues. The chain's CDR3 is CASSNYGQGIDTQYF. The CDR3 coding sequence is TGTGCCAGCAGTAACTACGGACAGGGGATAGATACGCAGTATTTT.

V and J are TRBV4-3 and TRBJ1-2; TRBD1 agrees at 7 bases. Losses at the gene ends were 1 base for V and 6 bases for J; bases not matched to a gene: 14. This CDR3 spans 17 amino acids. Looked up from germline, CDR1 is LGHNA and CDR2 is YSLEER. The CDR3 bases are TGCGCCAGCAGCCAAGGGTATCCGACAGGGACGGGGCATGGCTACACCTTC. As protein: CASSQGYPTGTGHGYTF.

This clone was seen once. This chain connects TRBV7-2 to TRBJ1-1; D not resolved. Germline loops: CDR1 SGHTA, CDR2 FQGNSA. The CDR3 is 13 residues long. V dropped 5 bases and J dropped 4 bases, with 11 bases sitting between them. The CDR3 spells CASSVSAGTEAFF. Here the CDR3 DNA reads TGTGCCAGCAGCGTTAGTGCGGGCACTGAAGCTTTCTTT.

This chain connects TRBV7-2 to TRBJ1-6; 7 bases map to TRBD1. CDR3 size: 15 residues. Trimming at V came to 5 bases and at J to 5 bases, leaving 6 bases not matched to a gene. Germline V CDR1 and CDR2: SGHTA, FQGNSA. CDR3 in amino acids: CASSTGTANNSPLHF. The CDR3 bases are TGTGCCAGCAGCACCGGGACAGCGAATAATTCACCCCTCCACTTT.

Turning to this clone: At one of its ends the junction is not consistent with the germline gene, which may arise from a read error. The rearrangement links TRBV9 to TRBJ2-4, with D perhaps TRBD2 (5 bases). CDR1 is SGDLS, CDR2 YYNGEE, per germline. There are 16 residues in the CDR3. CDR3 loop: CASSRLGLEANNIQYF. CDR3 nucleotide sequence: TGTGCCAGCAGCCGCCTCGGACTCGAAGCCAACAACATTCAGTACTTC.

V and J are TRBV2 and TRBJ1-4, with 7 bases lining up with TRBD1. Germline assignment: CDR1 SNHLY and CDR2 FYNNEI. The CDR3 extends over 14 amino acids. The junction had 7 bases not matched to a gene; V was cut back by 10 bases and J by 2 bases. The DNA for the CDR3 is TGTGCCACCACAAAGGGGGCTACTAATGAAAAACTGTTTTTT. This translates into CATTKGATNEKLFF.

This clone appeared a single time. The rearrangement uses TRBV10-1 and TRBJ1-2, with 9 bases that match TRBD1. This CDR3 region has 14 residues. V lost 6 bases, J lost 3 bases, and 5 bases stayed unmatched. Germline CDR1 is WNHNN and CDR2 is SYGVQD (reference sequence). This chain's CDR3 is CASRQGARDYGYTF. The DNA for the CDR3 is TGCGCCAGCAGACAGGGGGCGAGGGACTATGGCTACACCTTC.

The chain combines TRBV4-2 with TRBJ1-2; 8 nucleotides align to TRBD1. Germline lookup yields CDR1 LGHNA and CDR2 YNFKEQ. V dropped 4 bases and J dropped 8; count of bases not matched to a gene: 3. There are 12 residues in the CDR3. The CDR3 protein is CASSPPGGGYTF. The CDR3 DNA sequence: TGTGCCAGCAGCCCCCCAGGGGGCGGCTACACCTTC.

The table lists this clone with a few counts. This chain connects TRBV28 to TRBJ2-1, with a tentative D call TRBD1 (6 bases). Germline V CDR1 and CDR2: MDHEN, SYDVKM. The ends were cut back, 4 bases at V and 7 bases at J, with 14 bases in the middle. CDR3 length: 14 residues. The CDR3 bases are TGTGCCAGCAGTTCAGGGCAGGGGTTGAATGAGCAGTTCTTC. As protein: CASSSGQGLNEQFF.

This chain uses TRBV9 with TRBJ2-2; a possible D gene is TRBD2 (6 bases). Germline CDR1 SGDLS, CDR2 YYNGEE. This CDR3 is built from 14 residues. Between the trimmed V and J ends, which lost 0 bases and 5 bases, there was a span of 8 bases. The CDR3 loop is CASSVGGGTGELFF. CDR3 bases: TGTGCCAGCAGCGTAGGGGGAGGTACCGGGGAGCTGTTTTTT.

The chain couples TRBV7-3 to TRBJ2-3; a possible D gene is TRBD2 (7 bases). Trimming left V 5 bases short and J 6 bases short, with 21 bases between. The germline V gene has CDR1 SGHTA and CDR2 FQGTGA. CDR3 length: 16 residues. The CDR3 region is CASSISGTHAGDTQYF. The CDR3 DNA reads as TGTGCCAGCAGCATCAGCGGGACACACGCTGGGGATACGCAGTATTTT. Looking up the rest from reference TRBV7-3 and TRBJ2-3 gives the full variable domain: GAGVSQTPSNKVTEKGKYVELRCDPISGHTALYWYRQSLGQGPEFLIYFQGTGAADDSGLPNDRFFAVRPEGSVSTLKIQRTERGDSAVYLCASSISGTHAGDTQYFGPGTRLTVL.

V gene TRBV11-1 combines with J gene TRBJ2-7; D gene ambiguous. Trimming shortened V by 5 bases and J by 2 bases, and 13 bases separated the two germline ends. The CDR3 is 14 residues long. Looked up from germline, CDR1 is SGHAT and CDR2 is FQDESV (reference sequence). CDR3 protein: CASSQETMPYEQYF. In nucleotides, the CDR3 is TGTGCCAGCAGCCAAGAGACAATGCCCTACGAGCAGTACTTC.

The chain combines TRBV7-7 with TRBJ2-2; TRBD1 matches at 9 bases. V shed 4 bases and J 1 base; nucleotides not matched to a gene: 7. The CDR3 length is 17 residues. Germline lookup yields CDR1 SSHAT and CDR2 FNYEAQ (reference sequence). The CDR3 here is CASSSPRQGGNTGELFF. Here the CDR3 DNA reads TGTGCCAGCAGCTCCCCCCGACAGGGGGGGAACACCGGGGAGCTGTTTTTT.